This is a list of T cell receptor beta chains from one sample in a study of OX40 agonist ivuxolimab in advanced cancers. Produced via immunoSEQ multiplex PCR; TCRdb's table is partial and in-frame only. The sample holds about 100,000 clones; under 90% are singletons and the top ten take roughly 5.5%. The specimen was CD4+ or CD8+ T cells sorted from blood, collected in a trial of the OX40 agonist ivuxolimab. These receptors all come from an adult with an advanced solid tumor such as melanoma, head and neck, liver or kidney cancer. The CDR3 runs from the conserved cysteine through the conserved F or W. D genes are given only for firm matches. Expanded clones get a size class; other rows say once, few or many, or leave the size out.

clone_size j_call d_call v_call cdr3_nt cdr3_aa
. TRBJ2-1 . TRBV12-5 TGTGCTAGTGGAGAGCACTACAATGAGCAGTTCTTC CASGEHYNEQFF
. TRBJ1-1 . TRBV7-2 TGTGCCAGCAGCTCGGGGGGTCTGCAGAACACTGAAGCTTTCTTT CASSSGGLQNTEAFF
. TRBJ1-1 . TRBV6-1 TGTGCCAGCAGTCCCCGACAGGACATCACTGAAGCTTTCTTT CASSPRQDITEAFF
. TRBJ2-3 TRBD2 TRBV5-1 TGCGCCAGCAGCTTGGCCGGGACTAGCGGGGAGCGTGGGCAGTATTTT CASSLAGTSGERGQYF
. TRBJ2-5 . TRBV6-5 TGTGCCAGCAGTTACGACGGACGAAGTGCCGAGACCCAGTACTTC CASSYDGRSAETQYF
. TRBJ2-3 . TRBV19 TGTGCCAGTAGCCCTCCGGGCTCCCCCTCCTACACAGATACGCAGTATTTT CASSPPGSPSYTDTQYF
. TRBJ2-2 . TRBV5-1 TGCGCCAGCAGCTTAGTGGCAGGAGGCACCGGGGAGCTGTTTTTT CASSLVAGGTGELFF
. TRBJ1-1 . TRBV2 TGTGCCAGCAGTGAAGCGCGACGGAACACTGAAGCTTTCTTT CASSEARRNTEAFF
. TRBJ1-2 . TRBV10-3 TGTGCCATCAGTGAGTCTTGGACGGACCCCTATGGCTACACCTTC CAISESWTDPYGYTF
. TRBJ1-2 TRBD1 TRBV6-1 TGTGCCAGCAGTGGGGCGTCAGGGGGGATCTATGGCTACACCTTC CASSGASGGIYGYTF
. TRBJ2-1 . TRBV6-4 TGTGCCAGCAGTGAGAGTTTAGCGGTCAGCTCCTACAATGAGCAGTTCTTC CASSESLAVSSYNEQFF
. TRBJ2-6 . TRBV2 TGTGCCAGCAGTGGGCAGGGGGGAGTCTCCAACGTCCTGACTTTC CASSGQGGVSNVLTF
. TRBJ1-2 . TRBV29-1 TGCAGCGTTGAAGCTGGTTATAACTATGGCTACACCTTC CSVEAGYNYGYTF
. TRBJ1-3 . TRBV19 TGTGCCAGTAGTATTACGCCGGGGAGAAACACCATATATTTT CASSITPGRNTIYF
. TRBJ2-1 . TRBV4-2 TGTGCCAGCAGCCAAGCCCTATCGCGCGGGGAGCAGTTCTTC CASSQALSRGEQFF
few TRBJ1-5 . TRBV2 TGTGCCAGCACTGTGGACGGGAATCAGCCCCAGCATTTT CASTVDGNQPQHF
few TRBJ2-3 TRBD2 TRBV7-9 TGTGCCAGCAGCTTAGGGCGGGAGGGCCGAGGAGATACGCAGTATTTT CASSLGREGRGDTQYF
. TRBJ2-7 . TRBV11-2 TGTGCCAGCAGCTTAGATGTCGGACTCTCCTACGAGCAGTACTTC CASSLDVGLSYEQYF
. TRBJ1-4 . TRBV7-6 TGTGCCAGCAGCTTAGGATTGGCAGGGAATAATGAAAAACTGTTTTTT CASSLGLAGNNEKLFF
. TRBJ1-6 . TRBV6-5 TGTGCCAGCAGTTTGTTGGCAGGGGCCTATAATTCACCCCTCCACTTT CASSLLAGAYNSPLHF
. TRBJ2-7 TRBD1 TRBV11-2 TGTGCCAGCAGCTTAGAAGCGACAGGGACCTACGAGCAGTACTTC CASSLEATGTYEQYF
. TRBJ1-1 . TRBV5-5 TGTGCCAGCAGCTGGGCAGTGAACACTGAAGCTTTCTTT CASSWAVNTEAFF